This T cell receptor (beta chain) was identified in a study of identical twins listed by TCRdb under 2016. Concerning the study at large: TCR alpha and beta repertoires from monozygotic twins, unrelated adults of various ages and cord blood were deep-sequenced to test whether fetal clonotypes persist. Replicate twin experiments were performed at different times using different library preparation protocols to rule out contamination.

Every donor was a healthy Caucasian. Miltenyi CD45RO+ enrichment and human naive T-cell isolation kits were used to isolate memory (CD45RO+) and naive T cells from PBMC. There are 14 amino acids in the CDR3, from cysteine to phenylalanine inclusive. Only the CDR3 part of the read is kept: 42 bases, read in frame from the first base. For CDR1 and CDR2, the germline V gene lists SGDLS and YYNGEE. Relative to germline, V is missing 3 bases and J is missing 3 bases, with 3 bases of the junction outside any gene match. General study outcomes and caveats: In monozygotic twins, recombination models systematically underestimated out-of-frame TCR alpha sharing, but the models matched the sharing seen between unrelated individuals. Compared with coincidental sharing between unrelated individuals, an excess of low generation-probability sequences was observed among out-of-frame TCR alpha sequences shared between twins. A weaker excess of twin sharing was found in beta out-of-frame sequences because the signal-to-noise ratio was lowered by fewer shared sequences. Fewer insertions were carried by abundant cord blood beta clonotypes, a similar but weaker trend appeared in young adult naive repertoires, and no such trend appeared in memory repertoires. Invariant T cells such as MAIT and iNKT could partly confound zero-insertion analyses, although diverse VJ usage argued against such confounding for most clonotypes. Because the same donors could not be followed over many years, conclusions were based on cross-sectional statistical analysis.

Library preparation was by 5' RACE. The data were produced on an Illumina HiSeq 2000. A universal primer binding site was added through template switching, and the final cDNA carried a unique molecular identifier so that TCR cDNA molecules could be counted accurately. Specific primers in the conserved constant-segment region were used to synthesize first-strand cDNA for the TCR alpha and beta chains. Each cDNA library was double barcoded, with a SMART-Mk sample barcode plus Illumina barcodes, to control for contamination. TruSeq adapter sequences and Illumina sample barcodes were added in two successive PCR steps. TCR alpha and beta cDNA libraries were sequenced on the Illumina HiSeq platform with custom primers. The original methods were these. Raw reads were processed with MiGEC to extract unique molecular identifiers, and MiXCR was used to determine CDR3 positions. For each individual, recombination models were inferred using an EM algorithm with the repgenHMM and IGoR tools. Shared clonotype analysis was performed with the tcR package in R, normalizing sharing by the product of cloneset sizes. To study raw recombination without the effects of thymic and clonal selection, out-of-frame nonproductive sequences were analyzed. The public reads were run again by TCRdb, first through fastp at Q25 and then through MiXCR, and only productive beta chains were kept. Every CDR3 protein is listed once, alongside the most common genes and DNA of its rows. The V and J calls reflect TCRdb's pipeline rather than the authors' work. Recorded for this sample are roughly 250,000 distinct CDR3 sequences; over 13% of them occurred a single time. The ten top clones hold 7% to 9% of the sample.

Ten or more counts support this clonotype. Its antigen is unknown. Within one base of it there is no much larger clone, and no base qualities were kept. The sequence derives from a woman aged 18-29 years in good health. Input material: memory (CD45RO+) T cells sorted from blood. Sample cell subset or site, as interpreted from the label and publication: CD45RO+ enriched T cells. The V gene is TRBV9 and the J gene is TRBJ2-7, with 10 middle bases fitting TRBD2. CDR3 protein: CASSGGLAFYEQYF. The DNA sequence reads TGTGCCAGCAGCGGGGGACTAGCGTTCTACGAGCAGTACTTC.